This T cell receptor beta chain was sequenced in a study of identical twins. Study-wide points: Models underestimated TCR alpha sharing (out-of-frame) in monozygotic twins.

The CDR3 consists of 15 residues. Per germline, CDR1 MNHEY and CDR2 SVGAGI. The trim removed 2 bases at V and 5 bases at J, leaving 8 bases unmatched. In this sample, this clonotype turned up many times. Its antigen is not identified. TCRdb analysed the 5' RACE reads with MiXCR anew, one entry per CDR3 protein. The sample has around 1.7 million distinct CDR3 sequences; about 32% are singletons. The TCR originated in a newborn girl in good health. Sequenced sample: cord blood. The J gene is TRBJ2-7, the V gene TRBV6-5; 8 bases are a match to TRBD1. DNA for the CDR3: TGTGCCAGCAGTTACGGACAGGGTGGGGTCCACGAGCAGTACTTC. As protein: CASSYGQGGVHEQYF.